One and the same sample provided the 20 T cell receptor beta chains below, sequenced in a study of blood T cell repertoires in COVID-19. Only in-frame clones appear in the TCRdb table, and some are missing; sequencing was by immunoSEQ multiplex PCR. The sample holds about 280,000 clones; 75% to 85% are singletons and the top ten take more than 4.5%. The sequencing input was peripheral blood. Receptors were obtained from a man aged 50 to 59 with active or convalescent COVID-19.

The chain is built from TRBV5-1 and TRBJ1-3, with D possibly matching TRBD1 (5 bases). Germline assignment: CDR1 SGHRS and CDR2 YFSETQ. V was cut by 2 bases and J by 1 base, with 7 bases left in between. The CDR3 extends over 14 amino acids. CDR3 in DNA: TGCGCCAGCAGCTTTGGGGGGTCTGGAAACACCATATATTTT. It is translated as CASSFGGSGNTIYF.

This clone came up a few times. The rearrangement joins TRBV19 to TRBJ1-5, with no clear D. This CDR3 is 16 amino acids long. The V and J ends lost 5 bases and 0 bases respectively, with 14 bases between them. Germline-derived CDR1 and CDR2 are LNHDA and SQIVND (reference sequence). CDR3 nucleotides: TGTGCCAGTAGTGCAAGGAGAGGTGATAGCAATCAGCCCCAGCATTTT. This translates into CASSARRGDSNQPQHF.

The J gene is TRBJ2-5, the V gene TRBV24-1, with 7 nucleotides matching TRBD2. V dropped 6 bases and J dropped 5; count of bases not matched to a gene: 8. The CDR3 has 14 residues. Germline CDR1 reads KGHDR; CDR2 reads SFDVKD. The CDR3 here is CATSLGGVHETQYF. DNA of the CDR3: TGTGCCACCAGTCTGGGGGGGGTCCATGAGACCCAGTACTTC.

There are a few counts of this clone. The chain is built from TRBV19 and TRBJ1-1; D not certain. The V gene lost 3 bases and the J gene lost 5 bases, with 19 bases spanning the gap. The germline V gene encodes CDR1 LNHDA and CDR2 SQIVND (reference sequence). The CDR3 is 16 amino acids. The CDR3 is CASSIRGGVLGTEAFF. The CDR3 nucleotides read TGTGCCAGTAGTATTCGGGGTGGTGTTTTGGGAACTGAAGCTTTCTTT.

The gene calls are TRBV2 and TRBJ2-5; D not resolved. CDR3 size: 11 residues. Germline V gives CDR1 SNHLY, CDR2 FYNNEI. The V end lost 8 bases, the J end lost 6 bases, and 10 bases lay between the germline ends. CDR3 sequence (DNA): TGTGCCAGCCACCTAGATAAGACCCAGTACTTC. It translates to CASHLDKTQYF.

The rearrangement joins TRBV4-1 to TRBJ1-6; D gene ambiguous. The V gene lost 0 bases and the J gene lost 8 bases, with 11 bases spanning the gap. The CDR3 consists of 15 residues. The germline V gene has CDR1 MGHRA and CDR2 YSYEKL. CDR3 residues: CASSQDRRTHSPLHF. The DNA for the CDR3 is TGCGCCAGCAGCCAAGATCGCAGGACTCATTCACCCCTCCACTTT.

The CDR3 loop reads CASSTGLSQYF. CDR3 DNA sequence: TGTGCCAGCAGCACGGGACTGTCCCAGTACTTC. The chain has TRBV7-9 and TRBJ2-7; D possibly corresponds to TRBD2 (6 bases). The CDR3 contains 11 residues. Germline V lookup: CDR1 SEHNR, CDR2 FQNEAQ (reference sequence). Trimming took 5 bases from V and 10 from J, leaving 12 bases between them.

A remark on this clone: An end of the junction differs from the germline gene, which may be a read error. This chain connects TRBV5-6 to TRBJ2-1; the match to TRBD2 covers 12 bases. The CDR3 runs to 16 residues. Germline CDR1 and CDR2: SGHDT and YYEEEE. The CDR3 nucleotides read TGTGCCAGCAGCTTGGAGACTAGCGGGAGTTTCGATGAGCAGCTCTTC. Protein sequence: CASSLETSGSFDEQLF. The whole variable domain, remainder taken from reference TRBV5-6 and TRBJ2-1, is DAGVTQSPTHLIKTRGQQVTLRCSPKSGHDTVSWYQQALGQGPQFIFQYYEEEERQRGNFPDRFSGHQFPNYSSELNVNALLLGDSALYLCASSLETSGSFDEQLFGPGTRLTVL.

The rearrangement links TRBV9 to TRBJ2-3; tentatively, D is TRBD2 (6 bases). V was trimmed by 4 bases and J by 2 bases, leaving 14 bases between them. The CDR3 covers 15 residues. CDR1 and CDR2 (germline): SGDLS, YYNGEE. CDR3: CASSSTGTYTDTQYF. CDR3 in DNA: TGTGCCAGCAGCTCAACCGGGACTTACACAGATACGCAGTATTTT.

This sequence joins TRBV14 and TRBJ2-7; no reliable D call. The CDR3 totals 14 residues. Trimming pared 0 bases from V and 13 bases from J, leaving 19 bases between. Per germline, CDR1 SGHDN and CDR2 FVKESK. CDR3 in DNA: TGTGCCAGCAGCCAAGAGTCGTTTTTGCGTCCCTCCTACTTC. Translating it yields CASSQESFLRPSYF.

V is TRBV7-2 and J is TRBJ2-5; D not certain. CDR3 size: 13 residues. Germline V CDR1 and CDR2: SGHTA, FQGNSA. Trimming pared 2 bases from V and 3 bases from J, leaving 7 bases between. Here the CDR3 DNA reads TGTGCCAGCAGCTTAATCCCAAAAGAGACCCAGTACTTC. This sequence encodes CASSLIPKETQYF.

The rearrangement links TRBV7-8 to TRBJ1-5, with D possibly matching TRBD1 (5 bases). The CDR3 contains 14 residues. Trimming cost V 2 bases and J 7 bases, with 12 bases left between them. From germline, CDR1 is SGHVS and CDR2 FQNEAQ. CDR3 sequence reads: CASSLLAGSQPQHF. The CDR3, as DNA: TGTGCCAGCAGCTTACTGGCAGGGTCACAGCCCCAGCATTTT.

This clone was found a few times. As DNA, the CDR3 is TGTGCCTGGGGGCTGGACAGGGAAAGATTCGGCTACACCTTC. It translates to CAWGLDRERFGYTF. The chain carries TRBV30 and TRBJ1-2; 8 bases are a match to TRBD1. The J segment lost 8 bases and the V segment lost 5 bases, leaving 13 bases of the junction unmatched. Germline V gene data show CDR1 as GTSNPN and CDR2 as SVGIG (reference sequence). The CDR3 extends over 14 amino acids.

V is TRBV6-5 and J is TRBJ2-5, with 7 positions matching TRBD1. The CDR3 has 15 amino acids. The V and J ends lost 6 bases and 0 bases, in that order; junction bases with no gene match: 7. Germline CDR1 and CDR2: MNHEY and SVGAGI. The CDR3 loop is CASSQSQGYQETQYF. The CDR3 DNA is TGTGCCAGCAGCCAATCACAGGGGTACCAAGAGACCCAGTACTTC.

This chain links TRBV6-5 with TRBJ2-1, with 9 bases that match TRBD1. Trimming removed 8 bases from V and 4 bases from J; junction bases left unmatched: 3. Germline V gene sequence: CDR1 MNHEY, CDR2 SVGAGI. This CDR3 is built from 13 residues. The CDR3: CASADRGYNEQFF. CDR3 bases: TGTGCCAGCGCCGACAGGGGGTACAATGAGCAGTTCTTC.

The chain recombines TRBV5-6 with TRBJ2-1; 14 bases align to TRBD2. This CDR3 spans 18 amino acids. Losses at the gene ends were 4 bases for V and 0 bases for J; bases not matched to a gene: 6. Germline values: CDR1 SGHDT, CDR2 YYEEEE. The CDR3 DNA sequence: TGTGCCAGCAGCCCGTACGGGACTAGCGGGAGCTCCTACAATGAGCAGTTCTTC. As protein: CASSPYGTSGSSYNEQFF.

V and J are TRBV15 and TRBJ1-1; D is unresolved. The CDR3 is 14 residues long. Germline loops: CDR1 LNHNV, CDR2 YYDKDF (reference sequence). V lost 3 bases, J lost 1 base, and 9 bases lay in between. CDR3 protein: CATSRGQSNTEAFF. The CDR3 DNA sequence: TGTGCCACCAGCAGGGGCCAATCGAACACTGAAGCTTTCTTT.

The chain recombines TRBV6-4 with TRBJ2-5, with 13 nucleotides matching TRBD2. The CDR3 loop spans 15 amino acids. Looked up from germline, CDR1 is MRHNA and CDR2 is SNTAGT. V shed 6 bases and J 7 bases; nucleotides not matched to a gene: 8. The CDR3 DNA is TGTGCCAGCAGGCCGACTAGCGGGAGGCTGGGGACCCAGTACTTC. This encodes CASRPTSGRLGTQYF.

The chain has TRBV14 and TRBJ1-2; no firm D call. With 1 base removed from V and 3 bases from J, the gap between germline ends came to 15 bases. The CDR3 has 16 amino acids. CDR1 is SGHDN and CDR2 is FVKESK in the germline V gene. In DNA, the CDR3 is TGTGCCAGCAGCCAAGTGACATGGGTGAAGGACTATGGCTACACCTTC. Translated: CASSQVTWVKDYGYTF.

In the case of this clone: This CDR3 is also generated by other DNA sequences in the sample. This sequence joins TRBV30 and TRBJ1-5; D is undetermined. V dropped 0 bases and J dropped 2 bases, with 5 bases sitting between them. The CDR3 has 13 amino acids. The germline gives CDR1 GTSNPN, CDR2 SVGIG (reference sequence). The CDR3 bases are TGTGCCTGGAGTGTTCAGGGCAATCAGCCCCAGCATTTT. This translates into CAWSVQGNQPQHF.